The T cell receptor beta chain under discussion was sequenced for a study of CD8 T cells in Susac syndrome (dated by TCRdb to between 2017 and 2020). Study-wide context: Among the Susac syndrome patients who were sequenced, clinically active disease was present in more than 5 and clinical remission was observed in about eight. Susac syndrome patients were therapy-naive, on corticosteroids (some also receiving IVIg), or on IVIg alone at blood withdrawal. The study used repertoire sequencing to test whether antigen drove CD8+ T cell activation and differentiation in Susac syndrome.

The germline V gene provides CDR1 SGHAT and CDR2 FQNNGV. The germline V and J ends show losses of 7 bases and 4 bases respectively, and no gene match explains 11 bases of the junction. Its CDR3 holds 16 amino acids, cysteine through phenylalanine. Only CDR3 DNA is held: 48 bases, read in frame from base 1. Peripheral blood CD8+ and CD4+ T cells from healthy donors, Susac syndrome patients and multiple sclerosis patients were profiled by high-throughput TCR beta sequencing. The Susac syndrome patients fulfilled recently defined diagnostic criteria for either definite or probable disease. Bulk CD8+ and CD4+ T cells were purified magnetically by negative isolation, whereas CD8+ TEMRA cells were enriched by FACS. Blood was collected in EDTA tubes and processed within 24 hours, with PBMCs isolated through density gradient centrifugation. PBMCs intended for TCR sequencing were cryopreserved in liquid nitrogen and were subsequently thawed in a 37 degrees C water bath. The sorted or isolated CD4+, CD8+ and CD8+ TEMRA cells had a purity of 90% or higher.

Worth noting for this clonotype: There is no known antigen for this receptor. No per-base quality is available; no much larger clone lies one base away.

Overall study results and their limits: In patients with Susac syndrome, the CD4+ T cell repertoire showed no detectable clonal expansion. The number of individuals in the TCR sequencing and HLA analysis was acknowledged as relatively small.

RNA was extracted using the RNeasy kit, and roughly 0.5 to 1 microgram was reverse transcribed with random hexamers. The immunoSEQ multiplex PCR assay, which covers 54 Vbeta and 13 Jbeta segments, was used to amplify TCR beta CDR3 regions. PCR amplification bias was corrected using a synthetic template baseline for primer optimization and computational correction. The study's own analysis went as follows. Reads were assigned to V, D and J genes according to IMGT and analyzed in immunoSEQ Analyzer, with only productive sequences retained. Clonality was computed as one minus Shannon entropy normalized by log2 of the number of productive unique sequences. For each patient and control, public and private clones were evaluated among the 100 most prevalent clones. Clones were defined as Susac-specific if absent from the healthy and MS cohorts, from 900 to 1,200 published viral clones and from other ImmuneACCESS disease sequences. The public sequencing data were trimmed at Q25 with fastp and processed into clonotypes with MiXCR by TCRdb, which kept only in-frame beta chains. Identical CDR3 protein sequences are pooled into one entry, listed with their most common genes and DNA. Clone size and V and J calls follow TCRdb, not the original study. This sample has about 210,000 distinct CDR3 sequences in its table, and approximately 94% of those were observed once. In total, the top ten clones hold under 0.2% of the sample.

The chain is made from TRBV11-2 and TRBJ2-1, and TRBD2 matches 9 of the central bases. This receptor was taken from a human donor with Susac syndrome. The sequencing input was CD4+ T cells from PBMCs. The nucleotides read TGTGCCAGCACCAAGGGAAGCGGGGGGCTGTACAATGAGCAGTTCTTC. The encoded protein is CASTKGSGGLYNEQFF.